This T cell receptor beta chain was sequenced for a study of blood T cell repertoires in COVID-19. Study as a whole: Samples taken during acute and convalescent COVID-19 were collected in the United States, Italy and Spain. T cells, B-cell-depleted T cells, or PBMCs supplied cDNA or gDNA.

Methods used by the authors: Nucleated cell number was recorded as an estimate derived from reference gene primer amplification. Method: immunoSEQ multiplex PCR; TCRdb's copy keeps in-frame clones and lacks some. V and J calls and clone size are those listed in that table; D and trimming were worked out from the DNA. This sample carries more than 300,000 clones, 88% of them seen once, and the ten largest clones take 1.5% to 2%. The CDR3 contains 13 residues. V was clipped by 3 bases and J by 6 bases, with 9 bases between them. The germline V gene encodes CDR1 LNHDA and CDR2 SQIVND (reference sequence).

The V gene is TRBV19, the J gene TRBJ2-1; D possibly corresponds to TRBD1 (5 bases). The specimen was peripheral blood. The TCR comes from a woman aged 30 to 39 with COVID-19, enrolled during active disease. The CDR3 spells CASSISGSNEQFF. The CDR3 nucleotides read TGTGCCAGTAGTATTTCAGGGTCCAATGAGCAGTTCTTC.